This TCR beta chain is drawn from a study of cytomegalovirus exposure and HLA in healthy donors (dated by TCRdb to about 2017). Context from the whole study: An earlier analysis of about 560 of the donors reported 250 to 350 Gb of sequence data and some 110 million unique TCR beta sequences obtained from about 180 million T cells. Approximately 300 gigabases of sequencing data and around 88 million unique TCR sequences made up an early release that covered fewer than 650 HLA-typed donors. The genetic ancestry cluster associated with self-reported Caucasian donors included 70% to 85% of the 300 to 400 genotyped donors. The study aimed to test whether cataloging public T cell receptors could reveal signatures of past pathogen exposure. The T cell repertoires of 550 to 850 subjects were profiled by immunosequencing and related to cytomegalovirus serostatus. Along with the approximately 700-subject first cohort, a separate validation cohort of approximately 110 different subjects was used. The study combined high-throughput TCR immunosequencing, statistical association of individual TCRs with disease status, and machine learning to predict cytomegalovirus infection status. In a later analysis, previously published TCR beta repertoires from about 640 donors were re-analyzed and high-resolution HLA genotyping was added so that TCR occurrence patterns could be studied. In the later analysis, no new phenotypic data were used to find candidate immune exposures; instead, reliance was placed on TCR beta sequences and their occurrence across donors. To decide whether each TCR beta V gene segment behaved as functional or pseudogenic, an earlier analysis of nearly 600 of the donors relied on high-throughput TCR beta sequencing. Alongside the repertoire data, information on donor age, sex, ethnicity and CMV serostatus was compiled. A later genetic analysis used genome-wide SNP genotypes for about 65% of the 666 donors, treating that subset as a discovery cohort. Every discovery cohort repertoire had been produced on one sequencing platform. Class I and class II HLA loci were covered by the typing at four-digit resolution. Typing coverage varied by locus: about 629-630 donors for A, B, C, DRB1 and DQB1; roughly 560 for DQA1; around 610 for DPA1; approximately 470 for DPB1. Roughly 5 DR-DQ haplotypes were handled as single units for association and clustering, since linkage in the cohort was strong. On average, around 200,000 unique TCR beta nucleotide sequences were sequenced per donor among some 420 genotyped donors of the cohort, with roughly 19% of those sequences being non-productive.

To note about this clone: Its antigen target is currently unknown. The input lacks base qualities; no much larger clone sits a single base away.

The cohort comprised some 680 healthy bone marrow donors. Cohort members were all nominally healthy when sampled, although unrecorded immune exposures were likely present. The donor was CMV seropositive and was included in the group of approximately 310 seropositive cohort members. Every donor gave a peripheral blood sample, and the peripheral blood mononuclear cells from that sample were used for TCR beta sequencing. Genomic DNA extraction from the blood cell samples was performed with the Qiagen DNeasy Blood Extraction Kit. Taken from the germline V gene (reference sequence), the CDR1 and CDR2 loops are SGHNT and YYREEE. After removal of 4 bases from V and 2 bases from J, the junction retains 4 bases not matched to a gene. The cysteine opens and the phenylalanine closes a CDR3 of 16 amino acids. Only the CDR3 portion is preserved as DNA: 48 bases, with reading frame beginning at the first base.

The receptor library was made with the immunoSEQ multiplex PCR assay. A mixture of 60 forward primers for TCR Vbeta segments and 13 reverse primers for TCR Jbeta segments was used in the multiplex PCR. Amplification of the CDR3 region of rearranged TCR beta genes was performed with a multiplex PCR assay on genomic DNA. The Illumina HiSeq System was used to sequence the amplified TCR beta libraries as 87-base-pair reads. The source study handled its data this way. A later analysis tallied around 82 million unique TCR beta chains across the 666 repertoires, and some 10 million of those chains were shared by two or more donors. To remove PCR and sequencing errors, raw reads were error-corrected and collapsed into unique sequences using a nearest-neighbor algorithm that merged closely related sequences. V, D and J gene segments were assigned by aligning CDR3 sequences to IMGT reference sequences. For a sequence to be retained, a match of at least six nucleotides was required to both a V gene segment and a J gene segment. A rearrangement counted as productive if the CDR3 had no stop codons and remained in frame with V and J, and every other rearrangement counted as non-productive. Following IMGT convention, CDR3 was defined as the stretch from the second conserved V-encoded cysteine to the conserved J-encoded phenylalanine. The earlier analysis of about 590 of the donors excluded sequences that lacked an unambiguous match to a single V gene segment. In an earlier analysis of roughly 600 of the donors, a V segment was called functional when productive rearrangements were above 56.7%, and segregating when the standard deviation between donors exceeded 5%. A statistical classification framework was built for diagnosing cytomegalovirus status from the catalog of TCR beta chain sequences. In a later analysis, TCR nucleotide sequences were compared against IMGT/GENE-DB human TR gene sequences so that V and J genes could be assigned. A later analysis assigned CDR3 sequences and most-parsimonious VDJ recombination scenarios with the TCRdist pipeline. In a later analysis, each TCR beta chain was defined by its CDR3 amino acid sequence together with its V-gene family, and reads lacking a unique V-gene family were excluded. In a later analysis, approximately 590 highly shared, low-generation-probability nucleotide sequences were removed to address suspected cross-contamination and a sequencing artifact. A later analysis calculated a clonal expansion index for each public chain from normalized within-repertoire ranks of inferred template counts. A later analysis computed generation probabilities with a VDJ recombination model fitted to out-of-frame rearrangements, and checked the results against IGoR. In a later analysis, hypergeometric tests were used to score TCR-TCR, TCR-HLA and TCR-CMV co-occurrence, with a repertoire-size bias correction applied to TCR pairs. To estimate false discovery rates, a later analysis permuted the HLA or CMV assignments 20 times. A later analysis grouped co-occurring TCRs with DBSCAN, adding TCRdist sequence similarity when clustering within HLA-allele-positive subsets. Repertoires with fewer than 30,000 or more than 120,000 public chains, plus five repertoires with anomalous nucleotide sharing, were excluded from co-occurrence clustering. TCRdb limited this immuneACCESS table to in-frame rearrangements with V and J called. A share of clones is missing; checked studies link under half to unresolved V genes, and the rest is unexplained. Clone size and the V and J calls come from that table; the DNA yielded D and trimming. The sample table contains about 140,000 clones; only one count was recorded for about four fifths of them. The ten largest clonotypes hold under 4.5% of the sample.

Study-wide findings and limitations: Assigning TCR associations to individual alleles was difficult when HLA alleles, especially DR and DQ, strongly co-occurred. A total of roughly 160 TCR beta chains were listed by the study as associated with cytomegalovirus. Only TCR beta chains were sequenced in this cohort, and the absence of alpha or paired-chain data limited detectable features. Across donors, most TCR sequences were observed very rarely, whereas some public TCRs were present in many individuals. The classifier was reported to diagnose cytomegalovirus status with high specificity and sensitivity in both the original and validation cohorts. According to a later analysis, TCR association rates differed among HLA loci, with DRB1 alleles showing the most associated TCRs and HLA-C alleles showing the fewest. In a later genetic analysis, fewer N-insertions in productive TCRs were reported among donors in an Asian-associated ancestry cluster than the approximately 710-donor mean. A later analysis found that HLA-associated TCR beta chains were more clonally expanded and had lower generation probabilities than equally common non-associated chains. For the cohort, immune exposure information was limited to CMV serostatus. A further reported finding was that TCR beta sequences accurately predicted the HLA-A and HLA-B alleles for most subjects in the first cohort. A later genetic analysis associated a missense DCLRE1C variant with V-gene and J-gene trimming of TCR beta chains, and an independent cohort replicated the association. In vitro tests confirmed that a few of the cytomegalovirus-associated TCR beta chains recognize cytomegalovirus antigens. An earlier analysis of around 500 of the donors showed that most TCR beta V segments appeared in productive rearrangements either about 87% or about 30% of the time, which broadly matched IMGT annotations. Several of the top co-occurrence clusters appeared to be linked to parvovirus B19, influenza, CMV and Epstein-Barr virus, according to a later analysis. At a false discovery rate of 0.05, a later analysis linked around 15,000 TCR beta sequences to specific HLA alleles. According to a later analysis, most CMV-associated TCR beta chains appeared to be HLA-restricted, and the HLA associations seemed to be driven largely by CMV exposure. Because counts were too low, more than 15 rarely observed V segments, including chromosome 9 orphons, were excluded from the earlier analysis of roughly 580 of the donors. Linkage disequilibrium might explain the correlated functional status among segregating V segments, but an unknown experimental factor could not be excluded. The 87-base-pair reads could not distinguish some IMGT-functional V segments, including TRBV6-2 and TRBV6-3, so those segments were excluded. The presence/absence analyses assumed that sequencing depth was roughly uniform across donors, and that assumption may not be true. The authors suggested that the approach could potentially be generalized to other disease states and immunological phenotypes. A cluster of highly shared sequence variants was judged likely to represent a technical artifact of the sequencing pipeline. HLA typing was unavailable for some donors at each locus, so association tests used only the typed subset.

This sequence was found in a middle-aged man in good health and CMV-seropositive. The chain employs TRBV5-4 and TRBJ2-2, with 11 bases aligning to TRBD2. Material for sequencing was PBMCs. The DNA sequence follows: TGTGCCAGCAGCCCTAGCGGGGGGCGAAACACCGGGGAGCTGTTTTTT. This sequence encodes CASSPSGGRNTGELFF.